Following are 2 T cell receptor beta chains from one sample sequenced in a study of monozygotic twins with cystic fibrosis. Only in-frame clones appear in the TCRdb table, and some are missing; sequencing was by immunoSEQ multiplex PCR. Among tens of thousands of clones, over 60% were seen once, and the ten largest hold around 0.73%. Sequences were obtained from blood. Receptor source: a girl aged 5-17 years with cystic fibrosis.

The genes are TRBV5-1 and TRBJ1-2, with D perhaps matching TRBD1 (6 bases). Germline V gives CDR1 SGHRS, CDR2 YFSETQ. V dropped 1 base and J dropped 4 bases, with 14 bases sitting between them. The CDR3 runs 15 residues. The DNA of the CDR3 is TGCGCCAGCAGCTTGTTGGGAACGGGGGCCTATGGCTACACCTTC. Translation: CASSLLGTGAYGYTF.

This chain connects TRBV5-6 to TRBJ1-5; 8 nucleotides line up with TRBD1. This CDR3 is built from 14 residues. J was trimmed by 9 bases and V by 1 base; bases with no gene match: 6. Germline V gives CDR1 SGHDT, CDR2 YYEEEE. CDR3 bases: TGTGCCAGCAGCTTGACAGGGGGTTCGTTGCCCCAGCATTTT. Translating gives CASSLTGGSLPQHF. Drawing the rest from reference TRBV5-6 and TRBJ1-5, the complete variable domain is DAGVTQSPTHLIKTRGQQVTLRCSPKSGHDTVSWYQQALGQGPQFIFQYYEEEERQRGNFPDRFSGHQFPNYSSELNVNALLLGDSALYLCASSLTGGSLPQHFGDGTRLSIL.